This T cell receptor (beta chain) originates from a study of blood T cell repertoires in COVID-19. Across the study: Sites across the United States, Italy and Spain contributed samples from acute and convalescent COVID-19. Sources were T cells, B-cell-depleted T cells, or PBMCs; the material itself was cDNA or gDNA.

Methods used by the authors: Reference gene primer amplification gave nucleated cell count estimates. Some clones are missing from TCRdb's copy, which holds only in-frame ones; the method was immunoSEQ multiplex PCR. V, J and clone size derive from that table, while D and trimming were established from the DNA sequence. The repertoire holds about 210,000 clones, with approximately 86% as singletons. There are 15 residues in the CDR3. J was trimmed by 8 bases and V by 10 bases; bases with no gene match: 13. From germline, CDR1 is MNHEY and CDR2 SVGAGI. This clonotype was obtained from a man aged 60-69 years with acute or convalescent COVID-19. The material sequenced was peripheral blood. This rearrangement joins TRBV6-5 to TRBJ2-1; 11 bases agree with TRBD2. CDR3 in DNA: TGTGCCACCTACTCTAGCGGGGGGACTTTAGATGAGCAGTTCTTC. It codes for CATYSSGGTLDEQFF.